One T cell receptor beta chain is described in this entry. This sample is part of a study of blood T cell repertoires in COVID-19. Study context: From T cells, B-cell-depleted T cells, or PBMCs came the material, which was cDNA or gDNA.

Method: immunoSEQ multiplex PCR; TCRdb's copy keeps in-frame clones and lacks some. Found here are some 260,000 clones, 70% to 90% of them singletons; the top ten hold roughly 0.8%. Germline CDR1 reads LNHDA; CDR2 reads SQIVND (reference sequence). Trimming removed 2 bases from V and 4 bases from J, with 21 bases in between. The CDR3 is made up of 18 amino acids. The specimen was peripheral blood. The chain is built from TRBV19 and TRBJ2-1, with D possibly being TRBD2 (6 bases). The sequence was collected from a woman younger than 45 with acute or convalescent COVID-19. This chain's CDR3 is CASSITGSSAQWYNEQFF. DNA for the CDR3: TGTGCCAGTAGTATAACGGGATCTAGCGCACAATGGTACAATGAGCAGTTCTTC.